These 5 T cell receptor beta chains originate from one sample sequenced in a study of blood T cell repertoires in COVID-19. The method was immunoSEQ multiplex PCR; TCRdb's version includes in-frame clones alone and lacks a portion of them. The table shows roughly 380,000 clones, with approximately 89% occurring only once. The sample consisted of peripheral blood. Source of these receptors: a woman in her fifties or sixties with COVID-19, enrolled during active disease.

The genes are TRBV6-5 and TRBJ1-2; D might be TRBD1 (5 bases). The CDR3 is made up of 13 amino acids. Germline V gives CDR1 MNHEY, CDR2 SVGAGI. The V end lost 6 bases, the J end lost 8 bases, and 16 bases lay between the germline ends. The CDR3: CASSLRQLRGYTF. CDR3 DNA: TGTGCCAGCAGCCTTAGACAGCTCAGGGGCTACACCTTC.

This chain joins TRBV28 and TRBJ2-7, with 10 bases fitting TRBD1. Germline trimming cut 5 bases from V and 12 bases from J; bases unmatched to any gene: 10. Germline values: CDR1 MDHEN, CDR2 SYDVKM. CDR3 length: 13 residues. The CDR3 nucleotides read TGTGCCAGCAGTACGCCGGGACAGGGGCCCCCGTACTTC. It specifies CASSTPGQGPPYF.

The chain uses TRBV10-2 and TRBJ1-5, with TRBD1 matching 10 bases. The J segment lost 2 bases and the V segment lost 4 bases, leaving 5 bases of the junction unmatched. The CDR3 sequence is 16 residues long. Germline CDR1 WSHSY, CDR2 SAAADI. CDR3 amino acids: CASSAGTGVGNQPQHF. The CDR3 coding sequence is TGCGCCAGCAGTGCCGGGACAGGGGTTGGCAATCAGCCCCAGCATTTT.

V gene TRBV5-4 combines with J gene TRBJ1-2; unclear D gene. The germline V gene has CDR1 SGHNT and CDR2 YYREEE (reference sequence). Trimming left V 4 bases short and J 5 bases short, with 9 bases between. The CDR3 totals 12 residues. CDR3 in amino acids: CASSDGIYGYTF. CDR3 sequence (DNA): TGTGCCAGCAGCGACGGGATTTATGGCTACACCTTC.

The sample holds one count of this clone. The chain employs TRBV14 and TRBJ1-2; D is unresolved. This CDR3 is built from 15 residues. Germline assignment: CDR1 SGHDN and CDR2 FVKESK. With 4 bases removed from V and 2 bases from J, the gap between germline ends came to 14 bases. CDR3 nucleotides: TGTGCCAGCAGCCTGGACCGTCGCGGGAACTATGGCTACACCTTC. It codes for CASSLDRRGNYGYTF.